This T cell receptor beta chain is drawn from a study of CD8+ T cells in alopecia areata. Study details: For the treated group, dosing was oral tofacitinib at 5 to 10 mg twice daily.

General observations from the study: Tissue-resident alphabeta T cells belonging to normal skin likewise get sequenced within scalp specimens.

About this clone itself: Its antigen is as yet unknown.

Those with alopecia areata gave lesional scalp punch biopsies and peripheral blood. CD4+ and CD8+ T cells were sorted from PBMCs. Sequencing relied on a cDNA template that was reverse transcribed from extracted RNA. Only in-frame clones appear in the TCRdb table, and some are missing; sequencing was by immunoSEQ multiplex PCR. The sample yields 130,000 to 150,000 clones, 75% to 90% seen once. V was shortened by 5 bases and J by 4 bases, with 14 bases between the two germline ends. CDR3 length equals 15 residues. CDR1 is SGHTA and CDR2 is FQGNSA in the germline V gene. This chain connects TRBV7-2 to TRBJ2-2; D perhaps matches TRBD2 (6 bases). Sample: CD8+ T cells sorted from blood, taken at week 0. This receptor was obtained from a human donor with alopecia areata. The CDR3 DNA sequence: TGTGCCAGCAGCATTAGACTAGGGCGCACCGGGGAGCTGTTTTTT. Residues: CASSIRLGRTGELFF. Full variable domain (rest looked up from reference TRBV7-2 and TRBJ2-2): GAGVSQSPSNKVTEKGKDVELRCDPISGHTALYWYRQSLGQGLEFLIYFQGNSAPDKSGLPSDRFSAERTGGSVSTLTIQRTQQEDSAVYLCASSIRLGRTGELFFGEGSRLTVL.